Each of the 10 T cell receptor beta chains below was sequenced from the same sample in a study of Ad26.COV2.S vaccination and SARS-CoV-2 variants. Documented treatment: approximately 18 received Ad26.COV2.S at low or high dose, single or two shots; 5 received placebo; per-sample allocation not given. All samples were drawn on day 63, counting from the first vaccine or placebo injection. TCRdb's table, derived via immunoSEQ multiplex PCR, lists solely in-frame clones and lacks some. The table shows some 340,000 clones, with about 85% occurring only once. The sample was peripheral blood, taken in a trial of Ad26.COV2.S vaccine versus placebo. The source is a person aged 18-60 years who received the Ad26.COV2.S COVID-19 vaccine or a placebo.

The chain carries TRBV5-1 and TRBJ1-2; a possible D gene is TRBD1 (5 bases). The V gene's germline CDR1 is SGHRS and CDR2 YFSETQ. This CDR3 contains 14 residues. V lost 0 bases and J 6 bases, leaving 12 bases between the germline ends. CDR3 DNA sequence: TGCGCCAGCAGCTTGGTACAGGCGGCACATGGCTACACCTTC. Its translation is CASSLVQAAHGYTF.

The V and J genes are TRBV7-2 and TRBJ2-7, with 12 bases identical to TRBD2. This CDR3 spans 17 amino acids. CDR1 is SGHTA, CDR2 FQGNSA, per germline. The junction had 13 bases not matched to a gene; V was cut back by 7 bases and J by 3 bases. CDR3 loop: CASISKGLAGGNYEQYF. In DNA, the CDR3 is TGTGCCAGCATCTCCAAGGGCCTAGCGGGGGGGAACTACGAGCAGTACTTC.

J is TRBJ2-7 and V is TRBV28; D may be TRBD1 or TRBD2 (5 bases each). V gave up 6 bases and J gave up 2 bases, with 14 bases separating them. The CDR3 is 14 residues long. Germline V gives CDR1 MDHEN, CDR2 SYDVKM. The CDR3 region has the DNA TGTGCCAGCAGCCCCTCTGGGGGTCCCTACGAGCAGTACTTC. Its protein product is CASSPSGGPYEQYF.

The chain joins TRBV5-4 to TRBJ2-1; 12 bases match TRBD2. The CDR3 loop spans 16 amino acids. V was clipped by 3 bases and J by 8 bases; unmatched bases: 9. From germline, CDR1 is SGHNT and CDR2 YYREEE (reference sequence). The CDR3 loop is CASSYGLAGGSHEQFF. Written as DNA, the CDR3 is TGTGCCAGCAGCTATGGGCTAGCGGGGGGGAGCCATGAGCAGTTCTTC.

This rearrangement joins TRBV3-1 (or the pseudogene TRBV3-2) to TRBJ2-1, with D perhaps matching TRBD2 (6 bases). This CDR3 has 14 residues. Germline values: CDR1 LGHDT, CDR2 YNNKEL (reference sequence). Between the trimmed V and J ends, which lost 4 bases and 10 bases, there was a span of 17 bases. The CDR3: CASSPRDLVTEQFF. The CDR3 region has the DNA TGTGCCAGCAGCCCCAGGGACTTGGTAACCGAGCAGTTCTTC.

The table lists this clone with a count of one. The V call is TRBV7-2, the J call TRBJ1-2; no firm D call. Germline CDR1 reads SGHTA; CDR2 reads FQGNSA. This CDR3 spans 16 amino acids. Trimming shortened V by 3 bases and J by 2 bases, and 16 bases separated the two germline ends. The CDR3 reads CASSFPTGGSNYGYTF. CDR3 sequence (DNA): TGTGCCAGCAGCTTTCCCACGGGAGGCAGCAACTATGGCTACACCTTC.

The gene calls are TRBV2 and TRBJ1-5; possibly TRBD1 for D (6 bases). This CDR3 spans 14 amino acids. V dropped 5 bases and J dropped 3 bases, with 11 bases sitting between them. Germline assignment: CDR1 SNHLY and CDR2 FYNNEI. The CDR3 DNA is TGTGCCAGCAGTAATGACAGGTACAATCAGCCCCAGCATTTT. Translated, it gives CASSNDRYNQPQHF.

The chain links TRBV18 to TRBJ1-4; D is possibly TRBD1 (6 bases). This CDR3 is 15 amino acids long. CDR1 KGHSH and CDR2 LQKENI come from the germline V gene. V was trimmed by 5 bases and J by 8 bases, leaving 18 bases between them. Written as DNA, the CDR3 is TGTGCCAGCTCAGCAGGGCAGGGGCACTGGGAAAAACTGTTTTTT. Its translation: CASSAGQGHWEKLFF.

This clone was seen just once. The J gene is TRBJ1-2, the V gene TRBV11-3; D is ambiguous. The germline V gene encodes CDR1 SGHNT and CDR2 YENEEA. V lost 3 bases, J lost 0 bases, and 5 bases lay in between. This CDR3 comprises 13 residues. In DNA, the CDR3 is TGTGCCAGCAGCTTTAGGTCTAACTATGGCTACACCTTC. Protein: CASSFRSNYGYTF.

The chain links TRBV11-3 to TRBJ2-7, with TRBD1 identical over 9 bases. The V gene end was trimmed by 1 base and the J gene end by 3 bases; junction bases not matched to a gene: 4. Germline V gene sequence: CDR1 SGHNT, CDR2 YENEEA. The CDR3 is made up of 15 amino acids. The CDR3 loop is CASSLGWDRVYEQYF. CDR3 nucleotides: TGTGCCAGCAGCTTAGGATGGGACAGGGTCTACGAGCAGTACTTC.